A single sample gave rise to the 23 T cell receptor beta chains below, sequenced in a study of technical replicates of blood from several donors. Assay used: immunoSEQ multiplex PCR; TCRdb lists only in-frame clones, some missing. The table shows more than 65,000 clones, with around nine tenths occurring only once. Material for sequencing was T cells isolated from PBMCs. These receptors were taken from a human donor in good health.

The chain uses TRBV4-3 and TRBJ1-4, with D perhaps matching TRBD1 (5 bases). This CDR3 has 14 residues. V gave up 1 base and J gave up 5 bases, with 8 bases separating them. Germline-derived CDR1 and CDR2 are LGHNA and YSLEER. The CDR3 bases are TGCGCCAGCAGCCAAGGGGGGGGGAATGAAAAACTGTTTTTT. Its translation is CASSQGGGNEKLFF.

The CDR3 nucleotides are TGTGCCAGTAGTATTGACAGGGGTGGAGGCCAGCCCCAGCATTTT. Translating it yields CASSIDRGGGQPQHF. This chain joins TRBV19 and TRBJ1-5, with 8 nucleotides matching TRBD1. The CDR3 is 15 residues long. The V gene end was trimmed by 3 bases and the J gene end by 7 bases; junction bases not matched to a gene: 8. CDR1 LNHDA and CDR2 SQIVND come from the germline V gene (reference sequence).

The chain employs TRBV28 and TRBJ1-1; 7 bases align to TRBD1. V trimming: 1 base; J trimming: 6 bases; junction bases outside the gene matches: 2. The germline gives CDR1 MDHEN, CDR2 SYDVKM. The CDR3 extends over 13 amino acids. The CDR3 here is CASSLLQGPEAFF. The CDR3 DNA sequence: TGTGCCAGCAGTTTATTACAGGGGCCTGAAGCTTTCTTT.

The chain is built from TRBV28 and TRBJ1-2, with TRBD1 as a possible D gene (6 bases). Per the germline V gene, CDR1 is MDHEN and CDR2 is SYDVKM. The CDR3 length is 15 residues. Deletions cut 4 bases from V and 1 base from J, with 13 bases between. Written as DNA, the CDR3 is TGTGCCAGCAGTTCTCCCCTCAGGGGTAACTATGGCTACACCTTC. As protein: CASSSPLRGNYGYTF.

This clone was found once. The chain combines TRBV21-1 with TRBJ2-7; no DNA check was done on the table's D call, TRBD1. TRBV21-1 is annotated as a pseudogene. CDR3 length equals 15 residues. CDR3 sequence: CASSKVVSGSYEQYF. CDR3 DNA sequence: TGTGCCAGCAGCAAAGTAGTATCAGGTTCCTACGAGCAGTACTTC.

J is TRBJ2-3 and V is TRBV9; a possible D gene is TRBD2 (6 bases). V dropped 6 bases and J dropped 6 bases, with 20 bases sitting between them. This CDR3 region has 15 residues. Germline V CDR1 and CDR2: SGDLS, YYNGEE. The CDR3 protein is CASTLAGQIGDTQYF. DNA of the CDR3: TGTGCCAGCACCCTGGCGGGGCAGATCGGGGATACGCAGTATTTT.

This chain links TRBV5-1 with TRBJ2-1; D might be TRBD1 (6 bases). Germline V gene lookup returns CDR1 SGHRS and CDR2 YFSETQ. The CDR3 spans 17 residues. V was clipped by 0 bases and J by 2 bases, with 15 bases between them. CDR3 in amino acids: CASSLDLNRVTYNEQFF. The CDR3 nucleotides read TGCGCCAGCAGCTTGGATCTCAACAGGGTGACCTACAATGAGCAGTTCTTC.

CDR3 amino acids: CASSLGQGASGNTIYF. The CDR3 DNA follows: TGTGCCAGCAGTTTGGGACAGGGGGCTTCTGGAAACACCATATATTTT. The chain uses TRBV6-5 and TRBJ1-3; 12 nucleotides agree with TRBD1. Trimming at V came to 4 bases and at J to 1 base, leaving 2 bases not matched to a gene. The CDR3 covers 16 residues. Germline loops: CDR1 MNHEY, CDR2 SVGAGI.

The chain's CDR3 is CASSEDWQGGYGYTF. For the CDR3, the DNA is TGTGCCAGCAGTGAAGATTGGCAGGGTGGCTATGGCTACACCTTC. The chain carries TRBV6-1 and TRBJ1-2, with D perhaps TRBD1 (5 bases). The CDR3 has 15 residues. Germline V gene lookup returns CDR1 MNHNS and CDR2 SASEGT. The V end was cut by 1 base, the J end by 4 bases, with 13 bases between.

The table lists this clone with a few counts. The V call is TRBV27, the J call TRBJ2-1; weak D call: TRBD1 (5 bases). This CDR3 has 13 residues. The V gene's germline CDR1 is MNHEY and CDR2 SMNVEV (reference sequence). V lost 3 bases, J lost 6 bases, and 9 bases lay in between. Written as DNA, the CDR3 is TGTGCCAGCAGTTTGGGGCTGCTCAATGAGCAGTTCTTC. Its protein product is CASSLGLLNEQFF.

The gene calls are TRBV5-4 and TRBJ1-2; 7 bases match TRBD1. CDR1 is SGHNT and CDR2 is YYREEE in the germline V gene (reference sequence). This CDR3 is 16 amino acids long. V was pared by 3 bases and J by 2 bases, with 10 bases of the junction left unmatched. The DNA of the CDR3 is TGTGCCAGCAGCTCCAAGACAGGGCCGGGGAACTATGGCTACACCTTC. This encodes CASSSKTGPGNYGYTF.

The rearrangement joins TRBV4-1 to TRBJ2-5, with 9 bases lining up with TRBD1. CDR1 MGHRA and CDR2 YSYEKL come from the germline V gene. V lost 1 base to trimming and J lost 4 bases; unmatched junction nucleotides: 7. The CDR3 is 16 residues long. The CDR3, as DNA: TGCGCCAGCAGCCAAGTCATGACAGGGGGTGGAGAGACCCAGTACTTC. It yields the protein CASSQVMTGGGETQYF.

The V call is TRBV30, the J call TRBJ1-2, with D tentatively TRBD1 (5 bases). Germline lookup yields CDR1 GTSNPN and CDR2 SVGIG (reference sequence). The germline V and J ends were trimmed by 5 bases and 5 bases, with 9 bases remaining between them. The CDR3 is 11 residues long. The CDR3 DNA reads as TGTGCCTGGCAGACAGTTTATGGCTACACCTTC. Translating it yields CAWQTVYGYTF.

The chain employs TRBV11-2 and TRBJ2-5, with 8 positions matching TRBD1. This CDR3 is 14 amino acids long. CDR1 SGHAT and CDR2 FQNNGV come from the germline V gene. J gave up 2 bases and V 5 bases, and 4 bases lay outside the gene matches. The CDR3 DNA reads as TGTGCCAGCAGCCCCGGGACAGGACAAGAGACCCAGTACTTC. It specifies CASSPGTGQETQYF.

This chain uses TRBV11-2 with TRBJ2-7; 9 nucleotides align to TRBD1. The V and J ends lost 1 base and 3 bases, in that order; junction bases with no gene match: 4. CDR1 and CDR2 (germline): SGHAT, FQNNGV. The CDR3 length is 15 residues. This CDR3 is CASSLGGTGSYEQYF. In DNA, the CDR3 is TGTGCCAGCAGCTTAGGAGGGACAGGGAGCTACGAGCAGTACTTC.

This rearrangement joins TRBV19 to TRBJ1-1; 9 bases fit TRBD1. The CDR3 is made up of 16 amino acids. The germline V gene encodes CDR1 LNHDA and CDR2 SQIVND (reference sequence). The J segment lost 6 bases and the V segment lost 7 bases, leaving 15 bases of the junction unmatched. The CDR3 bases are TGTGCCAGTAATACAGCGGACAGGGGTGGACCGGCTGAAGCTTTCTTT. This encodes CASNTADRGGPAEAFF. Complete variable domain (other parts from reference TRBV19 and TRBJ1-1): DGGITQSPKYLFRKEGQNVTLSCEQNLNHDAMYWYRQDPGQGLRLIYYSQIVNDFQKGDIAEGYSVSREKKESFPLTVTSAQKNPTAFYLCASNTADRGGPAEAFFGQGTRLTVV.

The chain carries TRBV6-5 and TRBJ1-1; no reliable D call. The germline V gene encodes CDR1 MNHEY and CDR2 SVGAGI. There are 13 residues in the CDR3. The V gene lost 5 bases and the J gene lost 1 base, with 8 bases spanning the gap. The CDR3 nucleotides read TGTGCCAGCAGTCTGAAACAGAACACTGAAGCTTTCTTT. This gives the protein CASSLKQNTEAFF.

The V call is TRBV5-1, the J call TRBJ2-2, with 7 bases lining up with TRBD2. Germline V gene data show CDR1 as SGHRS and CDR2 as YFSETQ. With 1 base clipped from V and 5 bases from J, the junction kept 5 bases outside the gene matches. The CDR3 consists of 15 residues. The CDR3 loop is CASSLTLAVTGELFF. In DNA, the CDR3 is TGCGCCAGCAGCTTGACCCTAGCGGTTACCGGGGAGCTGTTTTTT.

Only a few counts were recorded for this clone. The junction does not match germline at one end; this may be a read error. The chain has TRBV7-2 and TRBJ1-2; TRBD1 might be the D (5 bases). The germline V gene has CDR1 SGHTA and CDR2 FQGNSA. The length of the CDR3 is 15 residues. DNA of the CDR3: TGTGCCAGCAGCTTAGTTGCAGGGTCTAACTCTGGCTACACCTTC. Translation: CASSLVAGSNSGYTF.

The chain uses TRBV6-6 and TRBJ2-7, with TRBD1 matching over 11 bases. The CDR3 extends over 15 amino acids. J was trimmed by 7 bases and V by 6 bases; bases with no gene match: 11. The germline V gene encodes CDR1 MNHNY and CDR2 SVGAGI (reference sequence). DNA of the CDR3: TGTGCCAGCAGCACCCCCGGGACAGGGGGAAAAGAGCAGTACTTC. Its protein product is CASSTPGTGGKEQYF.

This clone appeared a few times. V gene TRBV6-5 combines with J gene TRBJ1-1; D is unclear. The V end was cut by 6 bases, the J end by 0 bases, with 8 bases between. Germline V CDR1 and CDR2: MNHEY, SVGAGI. The CDR3 has 13 amino acids. CDR3 region: CASRRDMNTEAFF. CDR3 nucleotides: TGTGCCAGCAGACGCGACATGAACACTGAAGCTTTCTTT.

The chain's CDR3 is CASSEGIGGILYGYTF. The CDR3 region has the DNA TGTGCCAGCAGTGAAGGAATCGGGGGAATTCTCTATGGCTACACCTTC. The chain uses TRBV2 and TRBJ1-2, with D possibly being TRBD1 (5 bases). The CDR3 length is 16 residues. Looked up from germline, CDR1 is SNHLY and CDR2 is FYNNEI. The V and J ends lost 1 base and 4 bases respectively, with 16 bases between them.

DNA of the CDR3: TGTGCCAGCGGCCCCAAACCCCCTAGCAAGGAGACCCAGTACTTC. Protein sequence: CASGPKPPSKETQYF. This chain joins TRBV27 and TRBJ2-5; D is possibly TRBD2 (5 bases). V lost 8 bases and J 5 bases, leaving 21 bases between the germline ends. This CDR3 contains 15 residues. CDR1 and CDR2 (germline): MNHEY, SMNVEV (reference sequence).